One sample yielded the 10 T cell receptor beta chains listed below, sequenced in a study of human T cells and chemical hapten exposure. TCRdb passed the RACE reads through MiXCR, listing each CDR3 protein once. The table lists over 75,000 distinct CDR3 sequences, around 7.8% of them singletons, with around 1.5% in the top ten. The time point was: patch test 1, 2 weeks after DPC sensitization. Treatment reported: therapeutic diphenylcyclopropenone sensitization with weekly scalp DPC. The sample here was whole blood, taken in connection with sensitization to the hapten diphenylcyclopropenone (DPC). Every receptor here comes from a young woman with alopecia areata. Some clones in this sample may be carry-over from other donors' samples.

This clonotype was observed many times. This chain uses TRBV29-1 with TRBJ1-4; 8 bases line up with TRBD1. Germline V gene sequence: CDR1 SQVTM, CDR2 ANQGSEA. V shed 5 bases, J shed 7 bases, and the junction held 6 bases outside the gene matches. This CDR3 region has 13 residues. CDR3 sequence (DNA): TGCAGCGTTCTTCAGGGGGCTGGTGAAAAACTGTTTTTT. Its translation is CSVLQGAGEKLFF.

The table lists this clonotype with many counts. This chain connects TRBV5-1 to TRBJ1-1; 9 bases are a match to TRBD1. The CDR3 length is 15 residues. After removal of 2 bases from V and 5 bases from J, the junction contained 7 bases not matched to a gene. Germline loops: CDR1 SGHRS, CDR2 YFSETQ. CDR3: CASSFTGTGRTEAFF. In DNA form, the CDR3 reads TGCGCCAGCAGCTTCACCGGGACAGGGAGGACTGAAGCTTTCTTT.

This chain links TRBV7-2 with TRBJ2-1; D is unresolved. Trimming left V 3 bases short and J 0 bases short, with 3 bases between. Germline CDR1 reads SGHTA; CDR2 reads FQGNSA. CDR3 length: 13 residues. The CDR3 sequence is CASSFSSYNEQFF. For the CDR3, the DNA is TGTGCCAGCAGCTTCAGCTCCTACAATGAGCAGTTCTTC.

This sequence joins TRBV3-1 and TRBJ1-1, with unresolved D. CDR1 and CDR2 (germline): LGHDT, YNNKEL (reference sequence). The CDR3 is 15 residues long. The germline V and J ends were trimmed by 3 bases and 5 bases, with 16 bases remaining between them. The CDR3 nucleotides read TGTGCCAGCAGCCAGAACTGGAGGAGTAGGACTGAAGCTTTCTTT. As protein: CASSQNWRSRTEAFF.

On this clonotype itself: This may arise from a read error, as a much more abundant clone is one base away. This chain uses TRBV7-9 with TRBJ1-1, with D unresolved. Germline assignment: CDR1 SEHNR and CDR2 FQNEAQ (reference sequence). Trimming took off 1 base at V and 4 bases at J, with 7 bases between the two ends. This CDR3 contains 13 residues. CDR3 nucleotide sequence: TGTGCCAGCAGCTTAGATGTTGGCACTGAAGCTTTCTTT. Translated, it gives CASSLDVGTEAFF.

The V call is TRBV6-6, the J call TRBJ1-1; tentatively, D is TRBD1 (6 bases). Germline V gene data show CDR1 as MNHNY and CDR2 as SVGAGI (reference sequence). The CDR3 consists of 16 residues. V lost 6 bases and J lost 1, with 18 bases in between. The DNA of the CDR3 is TGTGCCAGCAGCCATTGGACAGTAGAATCGAACACTGAAGCTTTCTTT. Translation gives CASSHWTVESNTEAFF.

This clonotype was observed many times. The chain couples TRBV7-9 to TRBJ2-7; 10 bases align to TRBD1. This CDR3 is 15 amino acids long. Per the germline V gene, CDR1 is SEHNR and CDR2 is FQNEAQ (reference sequence). After removal of 5 bases from V and 3 bases from J, the junction contained 7 bases not matched to a gene. This CDR3 is CASSQPGQGFYEQYF. The CDR3 nucleotides read TGTGCCAGCAGCCAACCGGGACAGGGGTTCTACGAGCAGTACTTC.

A few counts support this clonotype. V is TRBV29-1 and J is TRBJ2-3, with D possibly matching TRBD1 (6 bases). CDR3 length equals 13 residues. Germline values: CDR1 SQVTM, CDR2 ANQGSEA. Trimming removed 7 bases from V and 2 bases from J, with 13 bases in between. The CDR3 is CSARQDTTDTQYF. CDR3 nucleotide sequence: TGCAGCGCCCGACAGGATACCACAGATACGCAGTATTTT.

The rearrangement links TRBV2 to TRBJ2-3; 8 bases are shared with TRBD1. Trimming took 8 bases from V and 0 from J; bases not matched to a gene: 13. CDR1 is SNHLY and CDR2 is FYNNEI in the germline V gene. This CDR3 spans 17 amino acids. Written as DNA, the CDR3 is TGTGCCAGCCTGGGGGACAGGAGGCCTCGTAGCACAGATACGCAGTATTTT. Its translation: CASLGDRRPRSTDTQYF.

Only a few counts were recorded for this clonotype. This sequence joins TRBV3-1 and TRBJ2-1; no clear D. CDR1 is LGHDT, CDR2 YNNKEL, per germline (reference sequence). V lost 1 base to trimming and J lost 4 bases, with 11 bases between them. This CDR3 is 15 amino acids long. The chain's CDR3 is CASSQVGKTYNEQFF. DNA of the CDR3: TGTGCCAGCAGCCAAGTGGGGAAAACATACAATGAGCAGTTCTTC.